Given below is one T cell receptor (beta chain) in context. The antigen remains undetermined. This specimen belongs to a study of CD8+ T cells in alopecia areata. The sample's treatment: oral pan-JAK inhibitor, 5-10 mg twice daily. Whole-study results and caveats: Resident alphabeta T cells of normal skin are also sequenced in scalp samples.

Germline V gene lookup returns CDR1 SGDLS and CDR2 YYNGEE. The ends lost 3 bases at V and 5 bases at J; junction bases unmatched: 5. The CDR3 runs to 14 residues. Sequencing relied on a cDNA template that was reverse transcribed from extracted RNA. Measured with immunoSEQ multiplex PCR; TCRdb has only the in-frame clones, and not every one. The sample holds 95,000 to 100,000 clones, roughly two thirds seen once. The clonotype originates from a human donor with alopecia areata. The rearrangement joins TRBV9 to TRBJ2-7; 10 nucleotides agree with TRBD1. The specimen comprised CD8+ T cells sorted from blood, sampled at week 4, from a patient treated with tofacitinib. As DNA, the CDR3 is TGTGCCAGCAGCGCGGACAGGGGGATAGACGAGCAGTACTTC. Encoded protein: CASSADRGIDEQYF.